These T cell receptor beta chains were read from a single sample in a study of blood T cell repertoires in COVID-19. The protocol was immunoSEQ multiplex PCR, while the TCRdb copy is restricted to in-frame clones and leaves out a portion. The table has a few hundred thousand clones, 80% to 90% seen once. The sequenced sample consisted of PBMCs or T cells enriched from blood (not recorded which). The origin of the receptors is a man aged 30 to 45 with acute COVID-19. CDR3s include the opening cysteine and the closing phenylalanine or tryptophan. A D gene is named only where the DNA matches it firmly. Part of the rows lack a size; the others show once, few, many or a class for expanded clones.

v_gene	j_gene	d_gene	abundance	CDR3nt	CDR3aa
TRBV5-6	TRBJ2-1	TRBD2	few	TGTGCCAGCAGCTTCGAAGAAGAGAGACTAGCGGGCTTTAATGAGCAGTTCTTC	CASSFEEERLAGFNEQFF
TRBV5-1	TRBJ2-2	TRBD2	.	TGTGCCAGCAGCTTGGGCGGACTAGCACTCACCGGGGAGCTGTTTTTT	CASSLGGLALTGELFF
TRBV10-2	TRBJ1-2	.	.	TGCGCCAGCAGCGGTCGGGTGGATGGGTATGGCTACACCTTC	CASSGRVDGYGYTF
TRBV6-2/TRBV6-3	TRBJ2-1	.	.	TGTGCCAGCAGTTCCCTCTACAATGAGCAGTTCTTC	CASSSLYNEQFF
TRBV19	TRBJ1-2	TRBD1	.	TGTGCCAGCCGGGACAGGGGGGTTAATGGCTACACCTTC	CASRDRGVNGYTF
TRBV18	TRBJ2-1	.	.	TGTGCCAGCTCACGGACACTTTACAATGAGCAGTTCTTC	CASSRTLYNEQFF
TRBV7-9	TRBJ2-1	TRBD1	once	TGTGCCAGCAGGCGGACAGGGAATGAGCAGTTCTTC	CASRRTGNEQFF
TRBV7-2	TRBJ1-2	.	.	TGTGCCAGCAGCTTAGGGGGCACCCGGGATGGCTACACCTTC	CASSLGGTRDGYTF
TRBV5-1	TRBJ2-3	.	.	TGTGCCAGCAGCTTGGGAACTCCTTCCGATACGCAGTATTTT	CASSLGTPSDTQYF
TRBV18	TRBJ1-2	TRBD1	.	TGTGCCAGCTCATTGGACAGGGCCTATGGCTACACCTTC	CASSLDRAYGYTF
TRBV11-3	TRBJ2-1	TRBD2	.	TGTGCCAGCAGCTTGGGACTAGCCTTAAACCAAGAAGAGTTCTTC	CASSLGLALNQEEFF
TRBV5-1	TRBJ1-1	TRBD1	.	TGCGCCAGCAGCTTGCAGGGGGTCCTGAACACTGAAGCTTTCTTT	CASSLQGVLNTEAFF
TRBV28	TRBJ2-2	TRBD2	.	TGTGCCAGCAGTTTATTTTATCCTAGCGGGGGCCATAACACCGGGGAGCTGTTTTTT	CASSLFYPSGGHNTGELFF
TRBV24-1	TRBJ2-5	TRBD1	.	TGTGCCACCAGTGGCGTCGGCAGGGGGTTGTTTGGGGAGACCCAGTACTTC	CATSGVGRGLFGETQYF
TRBV5-1	TRBJ2-1	.	.	TGCGCCAGCAGGCACCGGGATACTAGGGCCTACAATGAGCAGTTCTTC	CASRHRDTRAYNEQFF
TRBV11-2	TRBJ2-1	.	.	TGTGCCAGCAGCTTGGCACATGAGCAGTTCTTC	CASSLAHEQFF
TRBV19	TRBJ1-1	.	medium-sized	TGTGCCAGTAGTATTGGCGGGGCGCACACTGAAGCTTTCTTT	CASSIGGAHTEAFF
TRBV7-2	TRBJ2-5	TRBD1	.	TGTGCCATTAGAGCAGGGGGCTTGGAGACCCAGTACTTC	CAIRAGGLETQYF
TRBV5-6	TRBJ1-2	.	.	TGTGCCAGCAGCTTGGTAGGGCAGGGTGACTATGGCTACACCTTC	CASSLVGQGDYGYTF
TRBV2	TRBJ1-5	.	.	TGTGCCAGCACCGGGAGGGGCACTCAGCCCCAGCATTTT	CASTGRGTQPQHF
TRBV5-1	TRBJ2-1	TRBD1	.	TGCGCCAGCAGCGGTAGGACAGGGGACCATGAGCAGTTCTTC	CASSGRTGDHEQFF
TRBV27	TRBJ1-1	TRBD1	once	TGTGCCAGCAGTTCAGACAGGGTTTACACTGAAGCTTTCTTT	CASSSDRVYTEAFF
TRBV11-3	TRBJ1-2	.	.	TGTGCCAGCAGTCAGGGTAGGGATGGCTACACCTTC	CASSQGRDGYTF
TRBV28	TRBJ1-3	.	.	TGTGCCAGCGGGGACTACTCTGGAAACACCATATATTTT	CASGDYSGNTIYF
TRBV6-2/TRBV6-3	TRBJ1-4	.	.	TGTGCCAGCAGTTACTCGAGAGGGCTTCGGATAGCAACAACTAATGAAAAACTGTTTTTT	CASSYSRGLRIATTNEKLFF
TRBV27	TRBJ1-4	.	.	TGTGCCAGCAGACAGGGAGTAGATGAAAAACTGTTTTTT	CASRQGVDEKLFF
TRBV4-3	TRBJ1-2	.	.	TGCGCCAGCAGCCAATCCTCGTCGGGCTACACCTTC	CASSQSSSGYTF